The rows below give T cell receptor beta chains drawn from one sample of a study of cytomegalovirus exposure and HLA in healthy donors. Data came from immunoSEQ multiplex PCR; TCRdb stores just in-frame clones and leaves some out. This sample has some 150,000 clones; about 75% occur once, and the top ten carry more than 4%. Specimen: PBMCs. The source is a man aged 60 to 75 in good health and CMV-seronegative. CDR3s include the opening cysteine and the closing phenylalanine or tryptophan. Not every row has a clone size; where given, it reads once, few, many or a size class.

.	TRBV28	TRBJ1-5	CASSPPGTPWYF
.	TRBV30	TRBJ2-7	CAWSSAKGDRRTYEQYF
.	TRBV5-6	TRBJ2-1	CASSLLLEGHEQFF
.	TRBV2	TRBJ2-1	CASQRERYNEQFF
.	TRBV29-1	TRBJ1-1	CSVKRQPNTEAFF
few	TRBV6-5	TRBJ2-3	CASSTSPTDTQYF
few	TRBV28	TRBJ2-7	CASSSTGTGWYEQYF
few	TRBV27	TRBJ1-1	CASSLSSGGTEAFF
few	TRBV7-8	TRBJ2-7	CASSLKSGHEQYF
.	TRBV7-2	TRBJ1-5	CASSLDFREHQPQHF
.	TRBV18	TRBJ2-7	CASSPSGTGPYEQYF
.	TRBV5-1	TRBJ2-7	CASRLGGGPHEQYF
few	TRBV2	TRBJ2-3	CASPIPGLAGDTQYF
.	TRBV6-5	TRBJ2-5	CASSYDWDSQETQYF
few	TRBV9	TRBJ1-6	CASSVSGQGNSPLHF
.	TRBV18	TRBJ1-5	CASSLNEQGFSNQPQHF
.	TRBV29-1	TRBJ2-3	CSVEGRDRGIHTQYF
.	TRBV7-2	TRBJ2-3	CASSPLRTDTQYF
.	TRBV7-9	TRBJ2-1	CASSFGLGGAEQFF
.	TRBV11-2	TRBJ2-7	CASSLASNRGPGEQYF
.	TRBV19	TRBJ2-1	CASSILGLAGASSYNEQFF
.	TRBV14	TRBJ2-1	CASSQWSGRASYNEQFF
.	TRBV18	TRBJ2-7	CASSPRGGLADEQYF
.	TRBV28	TRBJ2-5	CASTRPTRRDRGRETQYF
few	TRBV7-2	TRBJ1-3	CASSFRGGSGNTIYF
.	TRBV7-9	TRBJ2-3	CASRPGTSGRADTQYF
few	TRBV7-3	TRBJ2-1	CASSVESGSGNEQFF
.	TRBV6-5	TRBJ2-7	CASSYVHGKDYEQYF
.	TRBV13	TRBJ2-1	CASSLGGLALSFGNEQFF
.	TRBV6-6	TRBJ1-5	CASSPGENSNQPQHF
.	TRBV7-9	TRBJ1-2	CASSPGGDGYTF
.	TRBV10-1	TRBJ1-4	CASRADSSNEKLFF
.	TRBV5-1	TRBJ2-3	CASSGMTGSTDTQYF
.	TRBV11-1	TRBJ2-7	CASSIRSQGVGETAYEQYF
.	TRBV30	TRBJ2-7	CARRGGGPYEQYF
.	TRBV7-9	TRBJ1-1	CASSIQGSTEAFF
once	TRBV15	TRBJ2-7	CATSSSWTSGRPYEQYF
.	TRBV5-1	TRBJ2-2	CASSTPGGAFAGGHTGELFF
.	TRBV11-2	TRBJ2-7	CASSPGTYYEQYF
.	TRBV6-6	TRBJ2-2	CASCREGNTGELFF